This T cell receptor beta chain was found in a study of CD8 T cells in Susac syndrome. Study-level information: Six sequenced Susac syndrome patients had clinically active disease, while eight were in remission.

Trimming removed 3 bases from V and 8 bases from J, with 10 bases in between. This CDR3 region has 13 residues. With random hexamers, reverse transcription was performed on roughly 0.45 to 1 ug of RNA. TCRdb re-called the immunoSEQ multiplex PCR reads through MiXCR, storing one row per CDR3 protein. The data show approximately 190,000 distinct CDR3 sequences, around 95% seen once. This clonotype is a singleton in its sample. This sequence was found in a human donor with Susac syndrome. The chain links TRBV12-3 or TRBV12-4 to TRBJ1-4; D remains ambiguous. The specimen was CD4+ T cells from PBMCs. The chain's CDR3 is CASSLSGVEKLFF. DNA for the CDR3: TGTGCCAGCAGTTTGTCCGGGGTCGAAAAACTGTTTTTT.